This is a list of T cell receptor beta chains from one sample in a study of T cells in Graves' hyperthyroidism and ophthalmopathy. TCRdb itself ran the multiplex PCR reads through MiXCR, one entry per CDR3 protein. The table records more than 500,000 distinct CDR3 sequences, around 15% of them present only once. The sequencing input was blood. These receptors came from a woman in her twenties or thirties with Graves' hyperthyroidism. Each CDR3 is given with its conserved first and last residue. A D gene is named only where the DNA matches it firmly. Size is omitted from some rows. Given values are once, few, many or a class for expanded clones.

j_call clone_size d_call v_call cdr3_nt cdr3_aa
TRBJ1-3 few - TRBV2 TGTGCCAGCGAGGGAGCTATAGTCGGGACTGACTTCTCTGGAAACACCATATATTTT CASEGAIVGTDFSGNTIYF
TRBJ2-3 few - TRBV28 TGTGCCAGCACCCCCCTGGGACAAGATACGCAGTATTTT CASTPLGQDTQYF
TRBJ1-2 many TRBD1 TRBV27 TGTGCCAGCAGTTTAATTGGGACAGGGGACTATGGCTACACCTTC CASSLIGTGDYGYTF
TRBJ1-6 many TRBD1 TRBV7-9 TGTGCCAGCAGCCGCGACAGGGCTTTTTCACCCCTCCACTTT CASSRDRAFSPLHF
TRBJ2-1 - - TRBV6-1 TGTGCCAGCAGGCGGTGGAATGAGCAGTTCTTC CASRRWNEQFF
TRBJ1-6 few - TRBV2 TGTGCCAGCAGGAGGGGTGGGAGCTCCTATAATTCACCCCTCCACTTT CASRRGGSSYNSPLHF
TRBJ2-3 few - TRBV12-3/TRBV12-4 TGTGCCAGCCAGCCCAGAGGTACGCAGTATTTT CASQPRGTQYF
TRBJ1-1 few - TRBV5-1 TGCGCCAGCAGCTTTGAGGCGAACACTGAAGCTTTCTTT CASSFEANTEAFF
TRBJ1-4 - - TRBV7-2 TGTGCCAGCAGCTTAGGCAGGCACGGGGCCAGAGAAAAACTGTTTTTT CASSLGRHGAREKLFF
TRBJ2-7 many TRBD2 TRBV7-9 TGTGCCAGCAGCCCCCCCGGGACTAGGACCTACGAGCAGTACTTC CASSPPGTRTYEQYF
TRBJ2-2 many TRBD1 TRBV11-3 TGTGCCAGCAGCCCAAACAGGGGGAACACCGGGGAGCTGTTTTTT CASSPNRGNTGELFF
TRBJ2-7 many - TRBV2 TGTGCCACCGGACAGAATTACTACGAGCAGTACTTC CATGQNYYEQYF
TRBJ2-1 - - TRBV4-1 TGCGCCAGCAGCCGTGGACAGTCACTGTACAATGAGCAGTTCTTC CASSRGQSLYNEQFF
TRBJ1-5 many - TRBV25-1 TGTGCCAGCAGTGAATCGGGGGATATTCAGCCCCAGCATTTT CASSESGDIQPQHF
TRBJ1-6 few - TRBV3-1 TGTGCCAGCAGCCACTCTTCAGGATTGGGTAATTCACCCCTCCACTTT CASSHSSGLGNSPLHF
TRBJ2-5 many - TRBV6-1 TGTGCCAGCAGCCCAGGACATCGGCGGCAAGAGACCCAGTACTTC CASSPGHRRQETQYF
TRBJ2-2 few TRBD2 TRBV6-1 TGTGCCAGCAGTTACTTTTTTCTAGCGGGAAGCACCGGGGAGCTGTTTTTT CASSYFFLAGSTGELFF
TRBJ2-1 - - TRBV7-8 TGTGCCAGCAGCTTCACCCGGGACTCTGGGCAGTTCTTC CASSFTRDSGQFF
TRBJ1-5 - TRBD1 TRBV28 TGTGCCACCGACCGGGACAGGGGGCGGCAGCCCCAGCATTTT CATDRDRGRQPQHF
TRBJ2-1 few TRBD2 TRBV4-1 TGCGCCAGCAGCCCCTTCCTAGCGGGAGCCTACAATGAGCAGTTCTTC CASSPFLAGAYNEQFF
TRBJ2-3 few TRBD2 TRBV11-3 TGTGCCAGCAGCTTAGGTTTAGCGGGGAAGACAGATACGCAGTATTTT CASSLGLAGKTDTQYF
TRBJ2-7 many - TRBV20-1 TGCAGTGCTAGGGGCAGGATTTACGAGCAGTACTTC CSARGRIYEQYF
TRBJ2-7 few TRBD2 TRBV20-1 TGCAGTGTCTCGGCGGGAGCCGCCGAGCAGTACTTC CSVSAGAAEQYF
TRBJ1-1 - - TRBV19 TGTGCCAGTAGTGAGCGGATGAACACTGAAGCTTTCTTT CASSERMNTEAFF
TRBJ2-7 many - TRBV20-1 TGCAGTGCTAGAGATCCGAGGCTCTACGAGCAGTACTTC CSARDPRLYEQYF
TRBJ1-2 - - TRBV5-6 TGTGCCAGCAGCTTGGCTGGCAGGCGTGGCTACACCTTC CASSLAGRRGYTF
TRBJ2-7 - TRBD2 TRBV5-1 TGCGCCAGCAGCTTTTTAAGAGCGGGAGAGTACGAGCACTACTTC CASSFLRAGEYEHYF
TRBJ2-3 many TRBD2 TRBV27 TGTGCCAGCGTGGGAGGGGCAGATCTTGCAGATACGCAGTATTTT CASVGGADLADTQYF
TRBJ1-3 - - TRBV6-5 TGTGCCAGCAGTTACACGGGACGATGGGAGAGCTCTGGAAACACCATATATTTT CASSYTGRWESSGNTIYF
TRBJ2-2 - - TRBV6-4 TGTGCCAGCAGTTACCTAGGGGAACAGAACGGGGAGCTGTTTTTT CASSYLGEQNGELFF
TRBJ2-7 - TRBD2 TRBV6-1 TGTGCCAGCAGTGAAGCGGGGGCAGGGACTAGCGGGAACGAGCAGTACTTC CASSEAGAGTSGNEQYF
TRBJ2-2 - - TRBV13 TGTGCCAGCAGCTTGTGGACCGACACCGGGGAGCTGTTTTTT CASSLWTDTGELFF
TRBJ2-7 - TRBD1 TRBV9 TGTGCCAGCAGCGCGGACGGACAGGGCGAGCAGTACTTC CASSADGQGEQYF
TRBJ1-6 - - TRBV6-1 TGTGCCAGCACTAGGGCAGGGTTTACTTCACCCCTCCACTTT CASTRAGFTSPLHF
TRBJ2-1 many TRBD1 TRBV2 TGTGCCAGCACTCTGGACAGGGAAATGTACAATGAGCAGTTCTTC CASTLDREMYNEQFF
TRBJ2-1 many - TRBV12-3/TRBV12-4 TGTGCCAGCAGTTTAACCAATGAGCAGTTCTTC CASSLTNEQFF
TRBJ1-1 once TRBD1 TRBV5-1 TGTGCCAGCAGCGCACCCGGGACAGGGGGGTCGAACACTGAAGCTTTCTTT CASSAPGTGGSNTEAFF
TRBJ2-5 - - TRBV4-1 TGCGCCAGCAGCCAAGAGGAGGAGGGGGGGACCCAGTACTTC CASSQEEEGGTQYF
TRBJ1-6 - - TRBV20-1 TGCAGTGCTAAATACATCCAGGCAGGGTCACCCCTCCACTTT CSAKYIQAGSPLHF
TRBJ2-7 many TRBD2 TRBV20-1 TGCAGTGCTAGTGGCGGGACTAAATCCTACGAGCAGTACTTC CSASGGTKSYEQYF
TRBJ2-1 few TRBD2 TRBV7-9 TGTGCCAGCAGCACCGGGACTAGCGGGAGGGCCTACAATGAGCAGTTCTTC CASSTGTSGRAYNEQFF
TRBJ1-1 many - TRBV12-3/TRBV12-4 TGTGCCAGCAGTTTCGGGTACGGTAAAGCTTTCTTT CASSFGYGKAFF
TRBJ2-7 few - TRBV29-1 TGCAGCGTCCGCGAGGGCGAGCAGTACTTC CSVREGEQYF
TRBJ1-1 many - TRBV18 TGTGCCAGCTCACCAACCCGGCAGCAGAACACTGAAGCTTTCTTT CASSPTRQQNTEAFF
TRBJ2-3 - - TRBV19 TGTGCCAGTAGTAATTCCGGTTTTCCAGATACGCAGTATTTT CASSNSGFPDTQYF
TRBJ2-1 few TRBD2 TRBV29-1 TGCAGCGTCGGGACTAGCGGAAACTACAATGAGCAGTTCTTC CSVGTSGNYNEQFF
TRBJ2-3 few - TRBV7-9 TGTGCCAGCAGCCAGGGGTCTATCACAGATACGCAGTATTTT CASSQGSITDTQYF
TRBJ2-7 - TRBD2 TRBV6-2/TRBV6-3 TGTGCCAGCAGAACTAGCGGGAGAGTCTACGAGCAGTACTTC CASRTSGRVYEQYF
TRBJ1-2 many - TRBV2 TGTGCCAGCAGTGATCGGGGGGGTTTCGGTGGCTACACCTTC CASSDRGGFGGYTF
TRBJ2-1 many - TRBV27 TGTGCCAGCAGTTTAACGGGTGGGTACAATGAGCAGTTCTTC CASSLTGGYNEQFF